The sequence of this TCR beta chain was determined in a study of blood T cell repertoires in COVID-19. Across the whole study: Nucleic acid was either cDNA or gDNA, and it came from T cells, B-cell-depleted T cells, or PBMCs.

As handled by the study authors: Amplification of reference gene primers was used by the study to estimate nucleated cell counts. Clones were sequenced by immunoSEQ multiplex PCR, and TCRdb holds only the in-frame ones, with some missing. The V and J calls and the clone size are those of that table, but D and trimming were determined from the DNA. The table has approximately 65,000 clones, 89% seen once; the top ten hold about 4.9%. The CDR3 runs 17 residues. Germline V gene sequence: CDR1 SGHRS, CDR2 YFSETQ. V was shortened by 3 bases and J by 1 base, with 19 bases between the two germline ends. The TCR originated in a woman between 45 and 65 years old with active COVID-19. The sample was peripheral blood. V is TRBV5-1 and J is TRBJ2-5; TRBD2 might be the D (6 bases). Written as DNA, the CDR3 is TGCGCCAGCAGCTCGGGGACTGGGGCGCTGCTCCAAGAGACCCAGTACTTC. Its translation is CASSSGTGALLQETQYF. Supplemented by reference TRBV5-1 and TRBJ2-5, the full variable domain reads KAGVTQTPRYLIKTRGQQVTLSCSPISGHRSVSWYQQTPGQGLQFLFEYFSETQRNKGNFPGRFSGRQFSNSRSEMNVSTLELGDSALYLCASSSGTGALLQETQYFGPGTRLLVL.